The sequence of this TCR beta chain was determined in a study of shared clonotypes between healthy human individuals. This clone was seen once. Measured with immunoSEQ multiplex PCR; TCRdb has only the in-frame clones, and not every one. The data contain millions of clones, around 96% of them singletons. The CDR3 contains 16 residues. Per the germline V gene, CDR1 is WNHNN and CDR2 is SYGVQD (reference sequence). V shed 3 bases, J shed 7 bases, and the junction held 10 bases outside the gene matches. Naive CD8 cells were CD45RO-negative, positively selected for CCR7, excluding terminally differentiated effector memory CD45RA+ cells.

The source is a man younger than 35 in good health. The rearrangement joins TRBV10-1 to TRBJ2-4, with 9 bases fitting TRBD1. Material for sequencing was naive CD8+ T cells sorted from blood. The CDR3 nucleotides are TGCGCCAGCAGTGAAGGACAGGGGTGGCCTGGGAACATTCAGTACTTC. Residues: CASSEGQGWPGNIQYF.